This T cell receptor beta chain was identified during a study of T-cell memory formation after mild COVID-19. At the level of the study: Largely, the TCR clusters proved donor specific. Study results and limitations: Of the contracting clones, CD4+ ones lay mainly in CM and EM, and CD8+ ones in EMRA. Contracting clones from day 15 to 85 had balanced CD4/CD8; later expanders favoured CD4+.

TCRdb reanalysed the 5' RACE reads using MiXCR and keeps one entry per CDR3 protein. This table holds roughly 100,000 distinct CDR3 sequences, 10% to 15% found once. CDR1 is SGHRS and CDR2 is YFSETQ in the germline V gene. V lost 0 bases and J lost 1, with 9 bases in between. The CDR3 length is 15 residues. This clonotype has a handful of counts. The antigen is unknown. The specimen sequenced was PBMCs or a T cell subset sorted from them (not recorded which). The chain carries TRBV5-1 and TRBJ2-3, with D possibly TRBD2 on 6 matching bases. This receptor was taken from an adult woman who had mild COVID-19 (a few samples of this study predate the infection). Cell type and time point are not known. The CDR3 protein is CASSLAGGGTDTQYF. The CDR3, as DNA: TGCGCCAGCAGCTTGGCCGGGGGAGGCACAGATACGCAGTATTTT.